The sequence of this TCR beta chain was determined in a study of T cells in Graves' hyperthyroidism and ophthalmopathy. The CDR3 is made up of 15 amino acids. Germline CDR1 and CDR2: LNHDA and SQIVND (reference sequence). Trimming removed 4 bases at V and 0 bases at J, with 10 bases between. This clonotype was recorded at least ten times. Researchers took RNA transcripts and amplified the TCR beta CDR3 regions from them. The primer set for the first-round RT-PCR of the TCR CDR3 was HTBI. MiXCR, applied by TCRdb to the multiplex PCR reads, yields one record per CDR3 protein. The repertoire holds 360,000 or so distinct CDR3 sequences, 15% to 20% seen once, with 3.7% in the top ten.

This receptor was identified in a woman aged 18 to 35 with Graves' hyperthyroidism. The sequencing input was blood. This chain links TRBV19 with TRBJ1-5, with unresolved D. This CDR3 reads CASSNAEHSNQPQHF. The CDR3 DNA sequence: TGTGCCAGTAGTAATGCAGAGCATAGCAATCAGCCCCAGCATTTT.